Sequencing of this T cell receptor (beta chain) was carried out in a study of OX40 agonist ivuxolimab in advanced cancers. Across the whole study: Partial responses, seen in three patients, involved one hepatocellular carcinoma and two cutaneous melanomas.

The CDR3 sequence is 14 residues long. The V gene's germline CDR1 is SGHDT and CDR2 YYEEEE. V was clipped by 3 bases and J by 5 bases; unmatched bases: 7. Study results and limitations: Expanded peripheral T-cell antigen specificity went undetermined.

Repertoires were generated with immunoSEQ multiplex PCR, while TCRdb's copy carries only in-frame clones and drops some. Of 55,000 to 75,000 clones in the sample, around 81% were seen once. Remarks on this clone: No antigen is known for it.

The chain employs TRBV5-6 and TRBJ2-5, with 7 nucleotides matching TRBD2. The source material was CD4+ or CD8+ T cells sorted from blood, sampled in a trial of the OX40 agonist ivuxolimab. This receptor was taken from an adult with an advanced solid tumor such as melanoma, head and neck, liver or kidney cancer. CDR3 in amino acids: CASSSILASETQYF. For the CDR3, the DNA is TGTGCCAGCAGCTCAATACTAGCGAGCGAGACCCAGTACTTC. Based on the CDR3 plus reference TRBV5-6 and TRBJ2-5, the full variable domain is DAGVTQSPTHLIKTRGQQVTLRCSPKSGHDTVSWYQQALGQGPQFIFQYYEEEERQRGNFPDRFSGHQFPNYSSELNVNALLLGDSALYLCASSSILASETQYFGPGTRLLVL.